This T cell receptor (beta chain) was sequenced in a study of cytomegalovirus exposure and HLA in healthy donors. Germline V gene sequence: CDR1 SGHVS, CDR2 FQNEAQ. V lost 5 bases and J 2 bases, leaving 18 bases between the germline ends. This CDR3 has 16 amino acids. The PCR was carried out with 60 Vbeta primers and 13 Jbeta primers. Here immunoSEQ multiplex PCR was the method, and the copy in TCRdb shows in-frame clones only, minus some. The sample has more than 150,000 clones; 80% are singletons. Specimen: PBMCs. The clonotype originates from a boy between 5 and 17 years old in good health and CMV-seronegative. V usage is TRBV7-8 and J usage is TRBJ1-2, with a weak D call TRBD1 (5 bases). DNA of the CDR3: TGTGCCAGCAGCCAAGATGGGACTTGGAGAAACTATGGCTACACCTTC. It is translated as CASSQDGTWRNYGYTF.